This T cell receptor (beta chain) was found in a study of T cells in localized non-small cell lung cancer. Repertoires were generated with immunoSEQ multiplex PCR, while TCRdb's copy carries only in-frame clones and drops some. Among over 40,000 clones listed, about nine tenths were seen once. The CDR3 extends over 16 amino acids. Germline V gives CDR1 SGHNT, CDR2 YENEEA. V was pared by 5 bases and J by 4 bases, with 5 bases of the junction left unmatched. The V gene is TRBV11-3, the J gene TRBJ2-1; TRBD2 aligns across 13 bases. This TCR was recovered from a female donor aged 60 or older with stage I squamous cell lung carcinoma. Sequenced here: peripheral blood, sampled before any cancer treatment. The CDR3: CASSLGTSGIYNEQFF. The CDR3 region has the DNA TGTGCCAGCAGCCTCGGGACTAGCGGGATTTACAATGAGCAGTTCTTC.